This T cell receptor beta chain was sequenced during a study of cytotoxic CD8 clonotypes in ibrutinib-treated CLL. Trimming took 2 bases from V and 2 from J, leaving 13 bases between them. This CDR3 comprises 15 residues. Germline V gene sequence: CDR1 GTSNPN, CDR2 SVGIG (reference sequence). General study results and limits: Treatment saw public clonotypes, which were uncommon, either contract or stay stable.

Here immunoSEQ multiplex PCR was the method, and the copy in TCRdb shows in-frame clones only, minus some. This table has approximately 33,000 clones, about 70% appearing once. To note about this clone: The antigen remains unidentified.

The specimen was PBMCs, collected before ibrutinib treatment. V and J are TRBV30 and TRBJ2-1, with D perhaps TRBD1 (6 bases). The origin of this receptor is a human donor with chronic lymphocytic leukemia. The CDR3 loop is CAWSRAGTPYNEQFF. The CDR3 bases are TGTGCCTGGAGTAGAGCCGGGACACCCTACAATGAGCAGTTCTTC.